This TCR beta chain was observed in a study of patients and donors after allogeneic stem cell transplantation (dated by TCRdb to about 2020). The library was obtained by RT-PCR. TCRdb names NextSeq 550 as the instrument used. In-frame beta chains were kept once TCRdb had trimmed the public reads at Q25 with fastp and called clones with MiXCR. Under each unique CDR3 protein, matching rows form one entry showing the most common genes and DNA. For this sample the table gives hundreds of distinct CDR3 sequences, of which over 1.1% were detected only once. The ten largest account for roughly 46% of the sample. This clonotype is characterized as hyperexpanded (1% or more). It has no known antigen specificity. Base quality data are lacking; no much larger clone is found one base away. Looking up the germline V gene yields CDR1 MGHRA and CDR2 YSYEKL. The CDR3 starts with the cysteine, ends with the phenylalanine, and has 15 residues. The read is trimmed to its CDR3 DNA, 45 bases read in frame from base 1. Germline trimming: 5 bases from V, 5 bases from J; junction bases outside gene matches: 9.

The sequenced sample consisted of blood, either unsorted or a sorted T cell fraction (not recorded which). The TCR was taken from a human donor who was either an allogeneic HSCT recipient or a stem cell or donor lymphocyte infusion donor (not recorded which). It is not recorded whose cells these are; they may come from a transplant donor. The chain joins TRBV4-1 to TRBJ1-2; a stretch of 9 junction bases matches TRBD1. The CDR3 is CASSSRTGDEYGYTF. The nucleotide sequence reads TGCGCCAGCAGCTCCCGGACAGGGGATGAGTATGGCTACACCTTC.